This T cell receptor beta chain was recovered during a study of blood T cell repertoires in COVID-19. Study-level background: Acute and convalescent COVID-19 samples came from the United States, Italy and Spain. The analysed material was cDNA or gDNA that came from T cells, B-cell-depleted T cells, or PBMCs.

Per the original data handling: Researchers report that nucleated cell counts were estimated from reference gene primer amplification. Assay: immunoSEQ multiplex PCR; the TCRdb copy retains only in-frame clones and omits some. V, J and clone size were drawn from that table, and D and trimming were deduced from the DNA. The profile shows about 160,000 clones, about 85% of them singletons. Germline values: CDR1 SGHRS, CDR2 YFSETQ. This CDR3 region has 14 residues. The ends lost 0 bases at V and 11 bases at J; junction bases unmatched: 4. What was sequenced was peripheral blood. This clonotype was sampled from a man aged 60 to 75 who had recovered from COVID-19. The chain couples TRBV5-1 to TRBJ1-6, with 8 bases that match TRBD1. The CDR3: CASSLEGQGAPLHF. The CDR3 DNA is TGCGCCAGCAGCTTGGAAGGACAGGGTGCACCCCTCCACTTT. Filled out from reference TRBV5-1 and TRBJ1-6, the complete variable domain reads KAGVTQTPRYLIKTRGQQVTLSCSPISGHRSVSWYQQTPGQGLQFLFEYFSETQRNKGNFPGRFSGRQFSNSRSEMNVSTLELGDSALYLCASSLEGQGAPLHFGNGTRLTVT.